These T cell receptor beta chains were read from a single sample in a study of shared clonotypes between healthy human individuals. Profiling relied on immunoSEQ multiplex PCR, and the TCRdb table lists in-frame clones only, not all of them. This sample yields about 1 million clones, of which about 75% are seen a single time; 1.2% to 1.5% belongs to the top ten. The sample was memory CD4+ T cells sorted from blood. The receptors stem from a man aged 18 to 35 in good health. Both conserved end residues are trimmed from each CDR3.

TRBV6-1 ASRLGSSYNEQF
TRBV7-9 ASSPGGSSYEQY
TRBV7-9 ASSLGVVQY
TRBV7-8 ASSLRTGEWNEQF
TRBV5-1 ASSPGTGGTQPQH
TRBV6-5 ASSQDSEQF
TRBV18 ASSLDDSNQPQH
TRBV5-1 ASSPDGGKGETQY
TRBV30 AWSDPRRGQETQY
TRBV14 ASSQGGANEQF
TRBV2 ASSEVQGGNTQY
TRBV2 ASSVQASSTDTQY
TRBV10-3 AISAGLAERDTQY
TRBV19 ASRWRDTQY